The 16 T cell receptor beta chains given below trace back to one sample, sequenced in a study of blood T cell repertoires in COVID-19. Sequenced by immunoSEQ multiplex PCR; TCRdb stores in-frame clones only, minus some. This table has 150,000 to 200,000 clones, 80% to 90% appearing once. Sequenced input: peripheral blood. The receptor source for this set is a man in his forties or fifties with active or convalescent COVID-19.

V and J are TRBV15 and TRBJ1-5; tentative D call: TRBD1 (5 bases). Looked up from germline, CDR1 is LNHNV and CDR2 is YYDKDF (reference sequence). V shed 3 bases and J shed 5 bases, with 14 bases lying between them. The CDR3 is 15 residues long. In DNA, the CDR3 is TGTGCCACCAGCAGCTGGGGGGAGGCTGATCAGCCCCAGCATTTT. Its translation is CATSSWGEADQPQHF.

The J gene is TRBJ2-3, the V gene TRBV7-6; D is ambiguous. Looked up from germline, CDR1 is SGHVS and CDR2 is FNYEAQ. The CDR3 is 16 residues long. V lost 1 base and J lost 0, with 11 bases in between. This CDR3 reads CASSLEGRQSTDTQYF. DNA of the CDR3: TGTGCCAGCAGCTTAGAAGGCAGACAAAGCACAGATACGCAGTATTTT.

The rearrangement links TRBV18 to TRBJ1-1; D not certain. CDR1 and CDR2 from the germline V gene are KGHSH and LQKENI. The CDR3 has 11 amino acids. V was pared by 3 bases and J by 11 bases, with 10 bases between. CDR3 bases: TGTGCCAGCTCACCCGGGTTGGTGGCTTTCTTT. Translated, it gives CASSPGLVAFF.

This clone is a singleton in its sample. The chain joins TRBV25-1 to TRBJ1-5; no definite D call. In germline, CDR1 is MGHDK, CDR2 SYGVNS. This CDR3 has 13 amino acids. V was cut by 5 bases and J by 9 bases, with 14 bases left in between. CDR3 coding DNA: TGTGCCAGCAGTTCAGCGGAAAATACGCCCCAGCATTTT. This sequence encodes CASSSAENTPQHF.

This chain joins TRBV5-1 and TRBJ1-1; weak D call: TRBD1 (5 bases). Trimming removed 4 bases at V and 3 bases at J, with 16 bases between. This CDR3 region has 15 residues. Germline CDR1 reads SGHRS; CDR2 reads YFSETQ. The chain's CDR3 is CASSRVQGYDTEAFF. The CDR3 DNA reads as TGCGCCAGCAGCCGCGTTCAGGGTTACGACACTGAAGCTTTCTTT.

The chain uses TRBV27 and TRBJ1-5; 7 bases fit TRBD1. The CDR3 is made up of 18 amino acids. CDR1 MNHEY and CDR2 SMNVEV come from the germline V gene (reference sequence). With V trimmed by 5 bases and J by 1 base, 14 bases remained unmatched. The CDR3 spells CASSASTGTWGSNQPQHF. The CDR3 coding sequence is TGTGCCAGCAGTGCCTCGACAGGGACCTGGGGAAGCAATCAGCCCCAGCATTTT.

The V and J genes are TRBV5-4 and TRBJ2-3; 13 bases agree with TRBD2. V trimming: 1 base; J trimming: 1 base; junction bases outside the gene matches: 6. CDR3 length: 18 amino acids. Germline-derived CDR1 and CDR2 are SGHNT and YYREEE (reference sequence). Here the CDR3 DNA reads TGTGCCAGCAGCTTGAGACTAGCGGGAGGTCGGGGCACAGATACGCAGTATTTT. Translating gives CASSLRLAGGRGTDTQYF.

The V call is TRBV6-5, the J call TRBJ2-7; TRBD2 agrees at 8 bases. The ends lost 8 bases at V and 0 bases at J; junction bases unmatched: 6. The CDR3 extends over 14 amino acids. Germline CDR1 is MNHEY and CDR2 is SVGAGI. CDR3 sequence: CASGLAGHSYEQYF. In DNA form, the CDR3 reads TGTGCCAGCGGGCTAGCGGGCCACTCCTACGAGCAGTACTTC.

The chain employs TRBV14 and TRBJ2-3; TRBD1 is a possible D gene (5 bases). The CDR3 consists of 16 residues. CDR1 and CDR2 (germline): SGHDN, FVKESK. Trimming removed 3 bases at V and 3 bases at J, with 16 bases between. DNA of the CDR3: TGTGCCAGCAGCCAGTACTCAGGGATGGTTACAGATACGCAGTATTTT. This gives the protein CASSQYSGMVTDTQYF.

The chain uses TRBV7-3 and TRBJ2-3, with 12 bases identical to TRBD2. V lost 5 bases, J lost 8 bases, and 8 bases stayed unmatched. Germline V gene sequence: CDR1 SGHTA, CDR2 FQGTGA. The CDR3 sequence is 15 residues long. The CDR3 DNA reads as TGTGCCAGCAGCGGCGGGACTAGCGGGCCAATTACGCAGTATTTT. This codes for CASSGGTSGPITQYF.

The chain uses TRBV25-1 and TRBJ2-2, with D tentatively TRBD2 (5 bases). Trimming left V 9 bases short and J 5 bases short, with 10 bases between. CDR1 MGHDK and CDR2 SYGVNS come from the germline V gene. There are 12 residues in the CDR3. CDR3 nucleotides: TGTGCCAGTGAGCGGAGAACCGGGGAGCTGTTTTTT. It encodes CASERRTGELFF.

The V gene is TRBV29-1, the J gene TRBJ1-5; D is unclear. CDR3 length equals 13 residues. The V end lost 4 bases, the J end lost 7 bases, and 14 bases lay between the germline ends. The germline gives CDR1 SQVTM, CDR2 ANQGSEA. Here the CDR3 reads CSVVVGRGQPQHF. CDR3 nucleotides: TGCAGCGTTGTCGTGGGTCGCGGCCAGCCCCAGCATTTT.

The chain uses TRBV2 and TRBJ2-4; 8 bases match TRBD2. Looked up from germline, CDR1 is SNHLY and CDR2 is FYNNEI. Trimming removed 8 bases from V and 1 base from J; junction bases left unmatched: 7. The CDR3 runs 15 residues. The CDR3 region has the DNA TGTGCCAGCCAAGACGGGGGGGCCGCCAAAAACATTCAGTACTTC. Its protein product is CASQDGGAAKNIQYF.

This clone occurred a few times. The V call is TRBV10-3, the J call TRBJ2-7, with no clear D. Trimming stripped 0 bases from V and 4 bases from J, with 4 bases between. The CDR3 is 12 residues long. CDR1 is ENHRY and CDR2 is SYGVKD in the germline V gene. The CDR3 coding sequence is TGTGCCATCAGTGAGTCGACATACGAGCAGTACTTC. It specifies CAISESTYEQYF.

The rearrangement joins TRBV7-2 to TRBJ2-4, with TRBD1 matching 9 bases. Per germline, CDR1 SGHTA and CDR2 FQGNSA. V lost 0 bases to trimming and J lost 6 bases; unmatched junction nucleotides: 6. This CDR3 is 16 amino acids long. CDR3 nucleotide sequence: TGTGCCAGCAGCTTAGCCGCCGGGACAGGGATAAACATTCAGTACTTC. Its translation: CASSLAAGTGINIQYF. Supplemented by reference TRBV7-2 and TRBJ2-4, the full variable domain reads GAGVSQSPSNKVTEKGKDVELRCDPISGHTALYWYRQSLGQGLEFLIYFQGNSAPDKSGLPSDRFSAERTGGSVSTLTIQRTQQEDSAVYLCASSLAAGTGINIQYFGAGTRLSVL.

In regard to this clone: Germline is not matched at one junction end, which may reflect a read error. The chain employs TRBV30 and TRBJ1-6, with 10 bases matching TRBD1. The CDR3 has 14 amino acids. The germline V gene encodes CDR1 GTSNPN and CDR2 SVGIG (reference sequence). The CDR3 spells CTWSGGQGNSPLHF. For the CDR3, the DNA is TGTACCTGGAGTGGGGGACAGGGGAATTCACCCCTCCACTTT.